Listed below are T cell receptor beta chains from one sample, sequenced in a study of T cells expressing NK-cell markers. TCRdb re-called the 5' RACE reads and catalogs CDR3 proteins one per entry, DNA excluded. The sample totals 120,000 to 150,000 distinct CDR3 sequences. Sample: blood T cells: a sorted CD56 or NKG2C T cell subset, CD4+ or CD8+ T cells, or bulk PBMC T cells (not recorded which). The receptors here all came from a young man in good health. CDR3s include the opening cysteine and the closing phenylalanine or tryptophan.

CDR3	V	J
CASSEAYRGADGYTF	TRBV2	TRBJ1-2
CASSQSETGVEQYF	TRBV23-1	TRBJ2-7
CASSYGVNDEQYF	TRBV6-6	TRBJ2-7
CAIRSTTSSFEQFF	TRBV10-3	TRBJ2-1
CASSPQGQPYNSPLHF	TRBV3-1	TRBJ1-6
CSVGLGVDEQFF	TRBV29-1	TRBJ2-1
CASSLEMERDYEQYF	TRBV5-4	TRBJ2-7
CASSLASGSSYNEQFF	TRBV5-1	TRBJ2-1
CSARDLTDSNQPQHF	TRBV20-1	TRBJ1-5
CASSLSSLQREGNHEQFF	TRBV27	TRBJ2-1
CSVQPASSYNEQFF	TRBV29-1	TRBJ2-1
CATSDFGGAHNEQFF	TRBV24-1	TRBJ2-1